This paragraph covers one T cell receptor beta chain sequence. This CDR3 region has 16 residues. J was trimmed by 2 bases and V by 5 bases; bases with no gene match: 7. In germline, CDR1 is LNHDA, CDR2 SQIVND (reference sequence). The data belong to a study of blood T cell repertoires in COVID-19. The overall study: In each case, the material was cDNA or gDNA derived from T cells, B-cell-depleted T cells, or PBMCs.

The protocol was immunoSEQ multiplex PCR, while the TCRdb copy is restricted to in-frame clones and leaves out a portion. This table has about 250,000 clones, around 80% appearing once. The genes are TRBV19 and TRBJ2-1, with 9 bases fitting TRBD2. This TCR was sampled from a human donor in a cohort sampled during active COVID-19. Material for sequencing was peripheral blood. The CDR3 protein is CASSEGRGGPYNEQFF. The CDR3 DNA sequence: TGTGCCAGTAGTGAAGGGCGGGGGGGCCCCTACAATGAGCAGTTCTTC.